These 20 T cell receptor beta chains were sequenced from one sample in a study of T cell responses to AZD1222 COVID-19 vaccine. Here immunoSEQ multiplex PCR was the method, and the copy in TCRdb shows in-frame clones only, minus some. The sample has about 130,000 clones, 70% to 90% seen once. The sequencing here drew on peripheral blood, taken on day 0 of AZD1222 vaccination. These receptors all stem from an adult in good health.

This sequence joins TRBV7-2 and TRBJ2-7; D might be TRBD1 (5 bases). The CDR3 runs 12 residues. In germline, CDR1 is SGHTA, CDR2 FQGNSA. V lost 3 bases and J lost 3, with 6 bases in between. The CDR3 is CASSFDSYEQYF. In DNA, the CDR3 is TGTGCCAGCAGCTTTGACAGCTACGAGCAGTACTTC.

The J gene is TRBJ1-4, the V gene TRBV6-5; D perhaps matches TRBD1 (5 bases). Looked up from germline, CDR1 is MNHEY and CDR2 is SVGAGI. The V end lost 5 bases, the J end lost 3 bases, and 10 bases lay between the germline ends. CDR3 length: 14 amino acids. Written as DNA, the CDR3 is TGTGCCAGCAGTCGGGACGGGTCTAATGAAAAACTGTTTTTT. Protein product: CASSRDGSNEKLFF.

This clone was counted once. This chain links TRBV4-1 with TRBJ1-3; D gene ambiguous. The germline gives CDR1 MGHRA, CDR2 YSYEKL. The CDR3 length is 16 residues. V was cut by 2 bases and J by 0 bases, with 11 bases left in between. CDR3 bases: TGCGCCAGCAGCCAATCTTCTGCCCTCTCTGGAAACACCATATATTTT. It is translated as CASSQSSALSGNTIYF.

The chain uses TRBV5-6 and TRBJ1-1, with D possibly being TRBD1 (5 bases). V lost 0 bases and J 4 bases, leaving 16 bases between the germline ends. Germline V gives CDR1 SGHDT, CDR2 YYEEEE. The CDR3 is 16 amino acids. The CDR3 region is CASSLDLARAGTEAFF. CDR3 DNA: TGTGCCAGCAGCTTGGATCTCGCCAGGGCGGGCACTGAAGCTTTCTTT.

The count of this clone is one. The chain is built from TRBV29-1 and TRBJ2-5, with 14 bases identical to TRBD2. The V gene end was trimmed by 3 bases and the J gene end by 1 base; junction bases not matched to a gene: 1. This CDR3 has 15 amino acids. From germline, CDR1 is SQVTM and CDR2 ANQGSEA. The CDR3 sequence: CSVEGTSGGQETQYF. The CDR3 region has the DNA TGCAGCGTTGAGGGGACTAGCGGGGGCCAAGAGACCCAGTACTTC.

The V gene is TRBV11-2, the J gene TRBJ2-7; 8 nucleotides align to TRBD1. This CDR3 is 13 amino acids long. Unmatched junction bases numbered 3, after V lost 5 bases and J lost 3 bases. The germline V gene encodes CDR1 SGHAT and CDR2 FQNNGV. This CDR3 is CASSIGQGYEQYF. The CDR3 DNA reads as TGTGCCAGCAGCATCGGACAGGGCTACGAGCAGTACTTC. The whole variable domain, filled in from reference TRBV11-2 and TRBJ2-7, reads EAGVAQSPRYKIIEKRQSVAFWCNPISGHATLYWYQQILGQGPKLLIQFQNNGVVDDSQLPKDRFSAERLKGVDSTLKIQPAKLEDSAVYLCASSIGQGYEQYFGPGTRLTVT.

This clone has a single count. The genes are TRBV5-4 and TRBJ1-1, with TRBD1 matching 8 bases. The trim removed 5 bases at V and 5 bases at J, leaving 11 bases unmatched. Germline CDR1 reads SGHNT; CDR2 reads YYREEE (reference sequence). CDR3 length: 15 amino acids. Here the CDR3 DNA reads TGTGCCAGCAGTGCAAAGGACAGGGTAGGAACTGAAGCTTTCTTT. It codes for CASSAKDRVGTEAFF.

The rearrangement links TRBV27 to TRBJ1-2, with TRBD1 identical over 10 bases. This CDR3 contains 13 residues. CDR1 and CDR2 from the germline V gene are MNHEY and SMNVEV (reference sequence). Trimming removed 8 bases from V and 6 bases from J; junction bases left unmatched: 6. CDR3 amino acids: CASGRTGGNGYTF. The CDR3 bases are TGTGCCAGCGGCCGGACAGGGGGTAATGGCTACACCTTC.

The chain has TRBV5-1 and TRBJ2-5, with 9 nucleotides matching TRBD2. The CDR3 consists of 17 residues. V trimming: 0 bases; J trimming: 1 base; junction bases outside the gene matches: 7. Germline-derived CDR1 and CDR2 are SGHRS and YFSETQ. The CDR3 reads CASSLGLAGGAQETQYF. The CDR3 DNA reads TGCGCCAGCAGCTTGGGACTCGCGGGGGGGGCCCAAGAGACCCAGTACTTC.

Written as DNA, the CDR3 is TGTGCCAGCAAACCCGTCCACAGGGTATCACCCCTCCACTTT. The encoded protein is CASKPVHRVSPLHF. This chain connects TRBV6-5 to TRBJ1-6; tentatively, D is TRBD1 (6 bases). The CDR3 covers 14 residues. Trimming left V 7 bases short and J 10 bases short, with 17 bases between. Germline CDR1 reads MNHEY; CDR2 reads SVGAGI.

The chain is built from TRBV9 and TRBJ2-7, with 11 nucleotides matching TRBD2. From germline, CDR1 is SGDLS and CDR2 YYNGEE. V shed 4 bases and J 4 bases; nucleotides not matched to a gene: 7. The CDR3 length is 15 residues. CDR3 nucleotides: TGTGCCAGCAGCTTTTCTAGCGGGGGGTTTTACGAGCAGTACTTC. It is translated as CASSFSSGGFYEQYF.

This chain uses TRBV28 with TRBJ1-2; no clear D gene. There are 13 residues in the CDR3. V was pared by 4 bases and J by 3 bases, with 9 bases between. Germline V gene lookup returns CDR1 MDHEN and CDR2 SYDVKM. This chain's CDR3 is CASSSSSDYGYTF. CDR3 in DNA: TGTGCCAGCAGTTCATCCTCGGACTATGGCTACACCTTC.

The genes are TRBV19 and TRBJ2-7; tentative D call: TRBD2 (5 bases). This CDR3 comprises 15 residues. With 3 bases removed from V and 4 bases from J, the gap between germline ends came to 16 bases. Germline V gene lookup returns CDR1 LNHDA and CDR2 SQIVND (reference sequence). DNA of the CDR3: TGTGCCAGTAGTATTTCGGGGAGCTACCTTTACGAGCAGTACTTC. This sequence encodes CASSISGSYLYEQYF.

This clone appeared a few times. The rearrangement links TRBV27 to TRBJ1-6; no clear D. V lost 3 bases and J 3 bases, leaving 12 bases between the germline ends. Germline V CDR1 and CDR2: MNHEY, SMNVEV (reference sequence). The CDR3 has 16 residues. CDR3 nucleotides: TGTGCCAGCAGTTTCATCCCGAACAGCTATAATTCACCCCTCCACTTT. This gives the protein CASSFIPNSYNSPLHF.

This clone was seen a few times. CDR3 sequence (DNA): TGTGCCAGCAGCTTAGATCACTGGGGCTACACCTTC. Its translation is CASSLDHWGYTF. This chain links TRBV11-2 with TRBJ1-2; D is ambiguous. V lost 0 bases and J 8 bases, leaving 7 bases between the germline ends. CDR3 size: 12 residues. Germline assignment: CDR1 SGHAT and CDR2 FQNNGV.

The V call is TRBV7-2, the J call TRBJ2-1; 7 bases map to TRBD2. V lost 2 bases and J lost 13; bases outside the gene matches: 8. Looked up from germline, CDR1 is SGHTA and CDR2 is FQGNSA. This CDR3 has 13 residues. Written as DNA, the CDR3 is TGTGCCAGCAGCTTAAGGATGGGGGGGGATCAGTTCTTC. It encodes CASSLRMGGDQFF.

The chain couples TRBV4-3 to TRBJ2-2; 7 nucleotides match TRBD2. Per germline, CDR1 LGHNA and CDR2 YSLEER. Losses at the gene ends were 4 bases for V and 6 bases for J; bases not matched to a gene: 8. The CDR3 spans 15 residues. CDR3 DNA sequence: TGCGCCAGCAGCCGATTAGGACTAGTATCCGGGGAGCTGTTTTTT. Translation gives CASSRLGLVSGELFF.

The gene calls are TRBV5-1 and TRBJ1-6; 10 bases are a match to TRBD1. There are 14 residues in the CDR3. The V gene end was trimmed by 4 bases and the J gene end by 10 bases; junction bases not matched to a gene: 5. CDR1 is SGHRS and CDR2 is YFSETQ in the germline V gene. CDR3 in DNA: TGCGCCAGCAGCGGGGACAGGGGTCGATCACCCCTCCACTTT. It codes for CASSGDRGRSPLHF. Full variable domain (outside the CDR3, taken from reference TRBV5-1 and TRBJ1-6): KAGVTQTPRYLIKTRGQQVTLSCSPISGHRSVSWYQQTPGQGLQFLFEYFSETQRNKGNFPGRFSGRQFSNSRSEMNVSTLELGDSALYLCASSGDRGRSPLHFGNGTRLTVT.

CDR3 in DNA: TGTGCCAGCAGTGACCAGGGGGGCGGGGGAAACACCATATATTTT. Amino acids: CASSDQGGGGNTIYF. V gene TRBV6-1 combines with J gene TRBJ1-3; 7 bases are shared with TRBD1. The CDR3 sequence is 15 residues long. Germline V lookup: CDR1 MNHNS, CDR2 SASEGT. J gave up 4 bases and V 3 bases, and 6 bases lay outside the gene matches.

The chain recombines TRBV11-1 with TRBJ2-7; TRBD2 might be the D (7 bases). Trimming shortened V by 5 bases and J by 2 bases, and 19 bases separated the two germline ends. This CDR3 comprises 16 residues. Looked up from germline, CDR1 is SGHAT and CDR2 is FQDESV (reference sequence). CDR3 in amino acids: CASSLRGGGNTYEQYF. The CDR3 DNA reads as TGTGCCAGCAGCCTCAGGGGCGGGGGTAACACCTACGAGCAGTACTTC.